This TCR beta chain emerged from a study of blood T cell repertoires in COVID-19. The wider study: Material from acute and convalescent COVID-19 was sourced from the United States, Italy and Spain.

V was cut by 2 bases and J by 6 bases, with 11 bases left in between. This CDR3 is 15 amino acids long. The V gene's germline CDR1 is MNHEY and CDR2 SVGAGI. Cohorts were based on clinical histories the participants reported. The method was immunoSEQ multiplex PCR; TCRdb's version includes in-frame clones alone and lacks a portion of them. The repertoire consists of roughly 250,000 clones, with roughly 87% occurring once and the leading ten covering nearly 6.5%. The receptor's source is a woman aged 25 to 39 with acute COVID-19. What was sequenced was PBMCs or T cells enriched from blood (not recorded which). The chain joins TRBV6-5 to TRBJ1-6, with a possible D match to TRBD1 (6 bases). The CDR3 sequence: CASSYSQGPNSPLHF. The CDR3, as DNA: TGTGCCAGCAGTTACAGTCAGGGGCCTAATTCACCCCTCCACTTT.